The sequence of this T cell receptor beta chain was determined in a study of spatial heterogeneity in lung cancer. The wider study: Raw reads showed each unique TCR and UMI combination turning up more than ten times on average. Whole-study results and caveats: Compared with follow-up, resection was when ubiquitous expanded tumor TCRs appeared in blood more.

As for time point: sample taken at primary tumor resection. Whole RNA, which was extracted from tumor, nontumor lung tissue or frozen PBMC, was sequenced without any cell sorting. Samples came from some 73 TRACERx patients with untreated early-stage lung cancer. This clonotype has just a few counts. Its antigen is undetermined. The presence of a unique molecular identifier marked each TCR cDNA molecule. TCRdb recomputed calls from the 5' RACE reads with MiXCR, one row per CDR3 protein. The table records 82,000 or so distinct CDR3 sequences, roughly 13% of them present only once. CDR3 length: 14 amino acids. With V trimmed by 5 bases and J by 2 bases, 3 bases remained unmatched. Germline assignment: CDR1 SEHNR and CDR2 FQNEAQ (reference sequence).

The chain uses TRBV7-9 and TRBJ2-7, with TRBD1 matching over 10 bases. The sequence was collected from a male donor with early-stage non-small cell lung cancer. The sequences come from PBMCs, collected at surgery. CDR3 nucleotides: TGTGCCAGCAGCCTAGGACAGGGGGCCTACGAGCAGTACTTC. Amino acids: CASSLGQGAYEQYF.